The TCR beta chain described here comes from a study of response to subunit inactivated influenza vaccine. The junction had 10 bases not matched to a gene; V was cut back by 0 bases and J by 6 bases. Germline CDR1 and CDR2: LNHNV and YYDKDF (reference sequence). The CDR3 length is 17 residues. TCRdb processed the RT-PCR reads anew with MiXCR; each CDR3 protein has one entry. The sample yields 710,000 or so distinct CDR3 sequences, 15% to 18% seen once. This clonotype was observed a few times. Its antigen is as yet unknown. Findings and caveats of the study: Only a handful of new T cells, the authors suggested, are recruited with each seasonal influenza vaccination.

This TCR came from a man aged 45-65 years who received an inactivated influenza vaccine. Specimen: PBMCs from blood, collected about 11 days after vaccination. The rearrangement links TRBV15 to TRBJ2-1; 8 bases agree with TRBD2. CDR3 in amino acids: CATSRDLQRGPSNEQFF. The CDR3 DNA follows: TGTGCCACCAGCAGAGATCTCCAGCGGGGGCCCTCCAATGAGCAGTTCTTC.